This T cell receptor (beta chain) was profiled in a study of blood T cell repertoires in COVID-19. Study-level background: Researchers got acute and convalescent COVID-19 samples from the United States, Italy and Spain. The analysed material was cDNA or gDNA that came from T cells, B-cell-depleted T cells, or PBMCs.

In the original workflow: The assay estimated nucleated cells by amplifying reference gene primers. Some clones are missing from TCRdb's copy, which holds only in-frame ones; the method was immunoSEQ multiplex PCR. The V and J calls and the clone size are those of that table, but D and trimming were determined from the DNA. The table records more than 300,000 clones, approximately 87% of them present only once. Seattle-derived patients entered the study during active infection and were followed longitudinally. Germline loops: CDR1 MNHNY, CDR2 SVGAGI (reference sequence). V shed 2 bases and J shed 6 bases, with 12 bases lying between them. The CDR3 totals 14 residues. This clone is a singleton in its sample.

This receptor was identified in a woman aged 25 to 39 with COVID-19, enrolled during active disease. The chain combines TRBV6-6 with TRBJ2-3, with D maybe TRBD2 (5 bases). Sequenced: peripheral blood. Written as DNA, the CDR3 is TGTGCCAGCAGTTACACGAGGGAACTGGATACGCAGTATTTT. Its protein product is CASSYTRELDTQYF.